Each of the 14 T cell receptor beta chains below was sequenced from the same sample in a study of T cell clonotyping in hematopoietic cell transplantation (dated by TCRdb to 2020 to 2022). The label giving this sample's time point can be read as: recipient sample about 28 days before transplant, after cytoreduction. Receptor libraries were prepared by the immunoSEQ multiplex PCR assay. TCRdb mirrors the immuneACCESS table, restricted to in-frame sequences. Some clones are absent from its copies; in checked studies, under half trace to an unresolved V gene, and the reason for the others is unknown. The sample contains fewer than 20,000 clones, 86% of them found a single time. Around 8% of the sample comes from the top ten. The sequenced sample was peripheral blood mononuclear cells, obtained before stem cell transplant. Receptor source: a man in his fifties or sixties with acute myeloid leukemia. Some clones in this sample may be carry-over from other donors' samples.

V usage is TRBV9 and J usage is TRBJ2-1, with 13 bases aligning to TRBD2. Germline CDR1 is SGDLS and CDR2 is YYNGEE. This CDR3 has 20 residues. After removal of 0 bases from V and 3 bases from J, the junction contained 12 bases not matched to a gene. CDR3 region: CASSVGGTVWTSGSYNEQFF. The CDR3 DNA reads TGTGCCAGCAGCGTAGGTGGGACAGTCTGGACTAGCGGGAGCTACAATGAGCAGTTCTTC.

V and J are TRBV7-2 and TRBJ2-3, with D maybe TRBD2 (6 bases). CDR3 length: 15 residues. Deletions cut 4 bases from V and 1 base from J, with 12 bases between. CDR1 is SGHTA, CDR2 FQGNSA, per germline. The CDR3 coding sequence is TGTGCCAGCAGCTCAGGAGGGGTAGGCACAGATACGCAGTATTTT. Translated: CASSSGGVGTDTQYF.

This chain joins TRBV4-3 and TRBJ2-7, with a possible D match to TRBD1 (6 bases). The ends were cut back, 0 bases at V and 4 bases at J, with 16 bases in the middle. The germline V gene encodes CDR1 LGHNA and CDR2 YSLEER. This CDR3 contains 16 residues. The CDR3 protein is CASSQDPQGIVYEQYF. Written as DNA, the CDR3 is TGCGCCAGCAGCCAAGATCCCCAGGGGATTGTGTACGAGCAGTACTTC.

This chain's CDR3 is CASSPGQGRNNEQYF. DNA of the CDR3: TGTGCCAGCAGCCCCGGACAGGGTAGGAACAACGAGCAGTACTTC. The chain uses TRBV7-9 and TRBJ2-7; the match to TRBD1 covers 8 bases. This CDR3 is built from 15 residues. After removal of 5 bases from V and 5 bases from J, the junction contained 11 bases not matched to a gene. CDR1 is SEHNR, CDR2 FQNEAQ, per germline (reference sequence).

CDR3 nucleotides: TGTGCCAGCAGCTCCTACAGGGGAGACTATGGCTACACCTTC. Translating it yields CASSSYRGDYGYTF. The chain recombines TRBV7-2 with TRBJ1-2; 7 bases map to TRBD1. The J segment lost 3 bases and the V segment lost 4 bases, leaving 5 bases of the junction unmatched. Germline lookup yields CDR1 SGHTA and CDR2 FQGNSA. The CDR3 consists of 14 residues.

The chain employs TRBV6-1 and TRBJ1-2, with a tentative D call TRBD1 (5 bases). Germline CDR1 MNHNS, CDR2 SASEGT. With 2 bases removed from V and 4 bases from J, the gap between germline ends came to 14 bases. CDR3 length: 15 amino acids. As DNA, the CDR3 is TGTGCCAGCAGTGAACTTGCAGGGCCCCCCTATGGCTACACCTTC. Translation: CASSELAGPPYGYTF.

This chain joins TRBV6-6 and TRBJ2-7; D may be TRBD2 (6 bases). The ends were cut back, 6 bases at V and 3 bases at J, with 18 bases in the middle. Germline V gene data show CDR1 as MNHNY and CDR2 as SVGAGI (reference sequence). The CDR3 is made up of 15 amino acids. The CDR3 spells CASRGSGTPLYEQYF. CDR3 DNA: TGTGCCAGCAGGGGTTCCGGGACTCCGCTCTACGAGCAGTACTTC.

In its sample, this clone was seen once. The V call is TRBV5-4, the J call TRBJ2-5, with 10 positions matching TRBD2. V shed 3 bases and J 2 bases; nucleotides not matched to a gene: 4. The CDR3 contains 15 residues. Germline CDR1 and CDR2: SGHNT and YYREEE (reference sequence). In DNA form, the CDR3 reads TGTGCCAGCAGCTGGAAACTAGCGGGGCAAGAGACCCAGTACTTC. It yields the protein CASSWKLAGQETQYF.

The V call is TRBV28, the J call TRBJ2-1, with a tentative D call TRBD1 (5 bases). CDR3 length: 17 amino acids. V lost 7 bases and J 3 bases, leaving 22 bases between the germline ends. Germline V gene lookup returns CDR1 MDHEN and CDR2 SYDVKM. CDR3 coding DNA: TGTGCCAGCAATGGGGCCGACAGTGGGTGGGACTACAATGAGCAGTTCTTC. This sequence encodes CASNGADSGWDYNEQFF.

V gene TRBV27 combines with J gene TRBJ2-3; no reliable D call. The CDR3 has 19 amino acids. Germline V CDR1 and CDR2: MNHEY, SMNVEV (reference sequence). The germline V and J ends were trimmed by 1 base and 1 base, with 21 bases remaining between them. The CDR3 sequence: CASSLYAYGGLIRTDTQYF. Written as DNA, the CDR3 is TGTGCCAGCAGTTTATACGCCTATGGCGGATTAATCCGCACAGATACGCAGTATTTT.

V usage is TRBV7-2 and J usage is TRBJ2-5, with 8 bases aligning to TRBD2. This CDR3 contains 16 residues. The V and J ends lost 1 base and 1 base, in that order; junction bases with no gene match: 5. Per the germline V gene, CDR1 is SGHTA and CDR2 is FQGNSA. In DNA, the CDR3 is TGTGCCAGCAGCTTAGGACCCGGGGGGGGCCAAGAGACCCAGTACTTC. Encoded protein: CASSLGPGGGQETQYF.

The chain links TRBV11-3 to TRBJ1-1; D gene uncertain. Germline V CDR1 and CDR2: SGHNT, YENEEA. V shed 1 base and J shed 3 bases, with 6 bases lying between them. The CDR3 totals 13 residues. The CDR3 nucleotides are TGTGCCAGCAGCTTAGGTCAACACACTGAAGCTTTCTTT. Its protein is CASSLGQHTEAFF.

The CDR3 DNA sequence: TGCGCCAGCAGCCAAGCAAGGACAGGGCCTAACACCGGGGAGCTGTTTTTT. Translation gives CASSQARTGPNTGELFF. This chain uses TRBV4-3 with TRBJ2-2, with 8 positions matching TRBD1. V dropped 1 base and J dropped 2; count of bases not matched to a gene: 6. Germline V CDR1 and CDR2: LGHNA, YSLEER. This CDR3 region has 17 residues.

A single count supports this clone. The CDR3 is CASSFGGLGQQETQYF. The CDR3 nucleotides read TGTGCCAGCAGTTTTGGGGGTTTGGGACAGCAAGAGACCCAGTACTTC. J is TRBJ2-5 and V is TRBV28; 7 bases map to TRBD1. This CDR3 region has 16 residues. The V and J ends lost 3 bases and 2 bases, in that order; junction bases with no gene match: 9. Germline values: CDR1 MDHEN, CDR2 SYDVKM.